The clone carrying this T cell receptor beta chain has at least ten counts. This record comes from a study of shared clonotypes between healthy human individuals. In the study overall: Each donor's CD8 memory used one plate, CD8 naive two, each CD4 subset three.

Division of CD4+ cells produced a CD45RA+ naive subset and a CD45RA-negative memory subset. The CDR3 totals 13 residues. Germline V gene data show CDR1 as MNHEY and CDR2 as SVGAGI. Trimming removed 6 bases from V and 1 base from J, with 6 bases in between. Clones were read by immunoSEQ multiplex PCR, and TCRdb kept only the in-frame ones, dropping some. The sample carries roughly 640,000 clones, roughly 70% recorded once. The V gene is TRBV6-5, the J gene TRBJ2-2; no clear D gene. Sequences were obtained from memory CD4+ T cells sorted from blood. Regarding subset: CD45RA-negative fraction. The sequence was collected from a woman aged 30 to 39 in good health. The CDR3 here is CASRRGNTGELFF. The CDR3 DNA sequence: TGTGCCAGCAGGCGAGGGAACACCGGGGAGCTGTTTTTT.